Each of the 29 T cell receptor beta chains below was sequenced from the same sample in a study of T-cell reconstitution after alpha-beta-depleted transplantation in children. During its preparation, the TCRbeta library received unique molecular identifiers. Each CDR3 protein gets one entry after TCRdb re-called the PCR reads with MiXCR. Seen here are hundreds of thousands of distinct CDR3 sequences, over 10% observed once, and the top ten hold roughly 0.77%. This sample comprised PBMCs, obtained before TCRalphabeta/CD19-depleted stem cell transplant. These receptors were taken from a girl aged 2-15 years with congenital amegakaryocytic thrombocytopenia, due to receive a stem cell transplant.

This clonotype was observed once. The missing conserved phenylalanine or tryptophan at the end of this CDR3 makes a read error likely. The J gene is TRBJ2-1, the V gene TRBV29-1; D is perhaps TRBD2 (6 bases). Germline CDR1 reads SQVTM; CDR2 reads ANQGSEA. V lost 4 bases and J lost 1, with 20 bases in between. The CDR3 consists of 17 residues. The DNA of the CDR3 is TGCAGCGTTGGTGTAGAGGAGGGTGGTAGGTCCTACAATGAGCAGTTCCTC. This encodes CSVGVEEGGRSYNEQFL.

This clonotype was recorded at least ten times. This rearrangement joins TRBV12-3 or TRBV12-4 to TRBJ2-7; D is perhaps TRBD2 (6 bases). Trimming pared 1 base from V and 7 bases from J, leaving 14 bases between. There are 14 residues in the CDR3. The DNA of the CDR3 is TGTGCCAGCAGTTTAGGGACTACCCGGGGGGAGCAGTACTTC. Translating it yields CASSLGTTRGEQYF.

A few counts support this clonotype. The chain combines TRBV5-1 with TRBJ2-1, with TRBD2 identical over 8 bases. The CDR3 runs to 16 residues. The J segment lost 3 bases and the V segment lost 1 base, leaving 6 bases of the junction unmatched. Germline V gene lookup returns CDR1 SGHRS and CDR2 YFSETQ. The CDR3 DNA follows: TGCGCCAGCAGCTTGCGGGGCGCGGGAGGCTACAATGAGCAGTTCTTC. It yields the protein CASSLRGAGGYNEQFF.

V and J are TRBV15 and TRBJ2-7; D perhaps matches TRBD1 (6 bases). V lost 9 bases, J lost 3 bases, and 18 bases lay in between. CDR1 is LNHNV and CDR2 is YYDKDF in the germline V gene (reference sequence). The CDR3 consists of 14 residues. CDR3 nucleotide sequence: TGTGCCACGGGACCGGGACACCAGTTCTACGAGCAGTACTTC. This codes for CATGPGHQFYEQYF.

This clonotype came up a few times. The CDR3 nucleotides read TGCGCCAGCAGCTGGAGGGACAGGGGTGGGAGCTCCTACAATGAGCAGTTCTTC. Amino acids: CASSWRDRGGSSYNEQFF. V usage is TRBV5-1 and J usage is TRBJ2-1, with 10 bases lining up with TRBD1. Germline CDR1 and CDR2: SGHRS and YFSETQ. V was pared by 3 bases and J by 0 bases, with 9 bases of the junction left unmatched. The CDR3 covers 18 residues.

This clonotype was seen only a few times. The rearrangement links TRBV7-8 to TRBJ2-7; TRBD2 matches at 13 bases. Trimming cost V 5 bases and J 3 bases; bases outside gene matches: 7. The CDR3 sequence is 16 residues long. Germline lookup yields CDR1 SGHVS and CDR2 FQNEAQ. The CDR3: CASSPAGTSGVYEQYF. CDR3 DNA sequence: TGTGCCAGCAGCCCAGCAGGGACTAGCGGGGTCTACGAGCAGTACTTC.

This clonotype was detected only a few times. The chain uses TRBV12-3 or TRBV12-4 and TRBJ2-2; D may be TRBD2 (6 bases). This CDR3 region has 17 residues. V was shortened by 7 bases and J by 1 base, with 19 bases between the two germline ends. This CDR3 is CASKLESGGMNTGELFF. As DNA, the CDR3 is TGTGCCAGCAAACTTGAATCCGGCGGGATGAACACCGGGGAGCTGTTTTTT.

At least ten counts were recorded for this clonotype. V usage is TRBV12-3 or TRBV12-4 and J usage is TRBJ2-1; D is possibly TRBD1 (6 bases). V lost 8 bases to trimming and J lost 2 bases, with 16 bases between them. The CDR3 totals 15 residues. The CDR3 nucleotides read TGTGCCAGCTCTATCCGCTGGACAGCCTACAATGAGCAGTTCTTC. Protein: CASSIRWTAYNEQFF.

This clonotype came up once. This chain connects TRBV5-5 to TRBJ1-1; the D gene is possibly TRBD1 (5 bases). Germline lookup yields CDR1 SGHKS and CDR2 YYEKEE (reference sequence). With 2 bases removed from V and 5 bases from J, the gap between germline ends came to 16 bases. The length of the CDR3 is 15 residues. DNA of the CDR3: TGTGCCAGCAGCTTCGGAACAGGTAGGACGACTGAAGCTTTCTTT. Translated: CASSFGTGRTTEAFF.

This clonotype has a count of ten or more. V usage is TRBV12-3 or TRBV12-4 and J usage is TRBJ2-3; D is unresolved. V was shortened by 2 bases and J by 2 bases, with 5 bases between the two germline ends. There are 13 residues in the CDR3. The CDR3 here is CASSLQATDTQYF. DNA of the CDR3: TGTGCCAGCAGTTTACAGGCCACAGATACGCAGTATTTT.

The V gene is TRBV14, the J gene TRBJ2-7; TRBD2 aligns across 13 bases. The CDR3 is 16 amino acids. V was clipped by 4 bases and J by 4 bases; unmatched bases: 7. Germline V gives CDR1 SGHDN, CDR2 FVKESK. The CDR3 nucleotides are TGTGCCAGCAGCCGCTTACTAGCGGGAGGGCGGTACGAGCAGTACTTC. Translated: CASSRLLAGGRYEQYF.

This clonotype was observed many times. CDR3 sequence: CAWSGLGLTDTQYF. Here the CDR3 DNA reads TGTGCCTGGTCCGGACTAGGGCTCACAGATACGCAGTATTTT. The gene calls are TRBV30 and TRBJ2-3, with 7 bases aligning to TRBD2. The junction had 7 bases not matched to a gene; V was cut back by 5 bases and J by 2 bases. CDR3 length: 14 residues. Germline assignment: CDR1 GTSNPN and CDR2 SVGIG (reference sequence).

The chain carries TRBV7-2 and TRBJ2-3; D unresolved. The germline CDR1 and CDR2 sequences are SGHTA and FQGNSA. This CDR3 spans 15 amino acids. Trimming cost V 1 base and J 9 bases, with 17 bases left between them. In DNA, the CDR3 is TGTGCCAGCAGCTTAGTATTTTCGATGAGTGAAACGCAGTATTTT. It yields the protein CASSLVFSMSETQYF.

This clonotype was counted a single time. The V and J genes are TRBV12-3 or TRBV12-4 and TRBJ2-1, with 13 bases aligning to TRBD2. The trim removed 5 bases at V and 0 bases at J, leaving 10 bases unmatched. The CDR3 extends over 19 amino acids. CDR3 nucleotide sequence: TGTGCCAGCAGTACCGGACTAGCGGGAGTTACCAGCTCCTACAATGAGCAGTTCTTC. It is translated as CASSTGLAGVTSSYNEQFF.

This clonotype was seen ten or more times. For the CDR3, the DNA is TGCAGTGCTAGTGGCGTTGGGGACAGGGGATACAATGAGCAGTTCTTC. Protein: CSASGVGDRGYNEQFF. V is TRBV20-1 and J is TRBJ2-1, with 10 bases matching TRBD1. The V segment lost 3 bases and the J segment 4 bases; nucleotides outside the gene matches: 9. CDR3 length: 16 amino acids. CDR1 is DFQATT, CDR2 SNEGSKA, per germline (reference sequence).

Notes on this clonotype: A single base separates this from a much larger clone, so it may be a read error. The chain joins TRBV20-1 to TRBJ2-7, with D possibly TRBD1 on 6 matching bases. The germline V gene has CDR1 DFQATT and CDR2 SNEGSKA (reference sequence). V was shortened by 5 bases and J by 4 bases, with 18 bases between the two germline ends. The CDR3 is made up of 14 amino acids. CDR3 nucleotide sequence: TGCAGTGCTTACGCAGGGGACACGATATACGAGCAGTACTTC. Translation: CSAYAGDTIYEQYF.

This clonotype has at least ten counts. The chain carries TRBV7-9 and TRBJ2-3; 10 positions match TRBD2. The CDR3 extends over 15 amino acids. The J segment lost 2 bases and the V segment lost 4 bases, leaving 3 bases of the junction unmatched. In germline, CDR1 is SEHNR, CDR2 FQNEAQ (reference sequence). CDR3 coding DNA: TGTGCCAGCAGCTCCGGACTAGCGGTCACAGATACGCAGTATTTT. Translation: CASSSGLAVTDTQYF. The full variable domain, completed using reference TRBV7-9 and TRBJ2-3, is DTGVSQNPRHKITKRGQNVTFRCDPISEHNRLYWYRQTLGQGPEFLTYFQNEAQLEKSRLLSDRFSAERPKGSFSTLEIQRTEQGDSAMYLCASSSGLAVTDTQYFGPGTRLTVL.

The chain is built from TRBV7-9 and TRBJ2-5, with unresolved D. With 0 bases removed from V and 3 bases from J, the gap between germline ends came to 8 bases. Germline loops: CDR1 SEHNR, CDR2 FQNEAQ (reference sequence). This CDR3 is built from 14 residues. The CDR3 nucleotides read TGTGCCAGCAGCTTAGCTATCCTAGAAGAGACCCAGTACTTC. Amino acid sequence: CASSLAILEETQYF.

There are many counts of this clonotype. CDR3 DNA sequence: TGTGCCAGCAGTCAGACACCTAGCTCCGGGGAGCTGTTTTTT. It specifies CASSQTPSSGELFF. The chain links TRBV5-6 to TRBJ2-2; tentatively, D is TRBD2 (5 bases). The V gene's germline CDR1 is SGHDT and CDR2 YYEEEE. Trimming removed 5 bases at V and 6 bases at J, with 14 bases between. The CDR3 has 14 amino acids.

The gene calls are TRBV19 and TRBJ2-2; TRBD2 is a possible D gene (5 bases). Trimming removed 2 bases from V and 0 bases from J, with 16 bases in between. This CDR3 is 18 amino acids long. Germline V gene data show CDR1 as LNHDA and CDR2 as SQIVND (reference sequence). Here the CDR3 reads CASSIWGEILANTGELFF. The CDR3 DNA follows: TGTGCCAGTAGTATATGGGGAGAAATACTCGCGAACACCGGGGAGCTGTTTTTT.

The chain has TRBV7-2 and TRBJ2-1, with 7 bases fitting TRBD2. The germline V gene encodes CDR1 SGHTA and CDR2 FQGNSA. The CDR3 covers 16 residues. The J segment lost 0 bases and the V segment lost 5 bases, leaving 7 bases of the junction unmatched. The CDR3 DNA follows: TGTGCCAGCAGCCACCGGACTAGTAGCTCCTACAATGAGCAGTTCTTC. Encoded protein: CASSHRTSSSYNEQFF.

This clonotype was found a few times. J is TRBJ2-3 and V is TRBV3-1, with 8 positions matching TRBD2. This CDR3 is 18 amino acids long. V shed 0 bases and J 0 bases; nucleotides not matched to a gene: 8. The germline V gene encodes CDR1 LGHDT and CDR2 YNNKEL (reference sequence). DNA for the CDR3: TGTGCCAGCAGCCAAGATGAAGGACTAGCAGAGAGCACAGATACGCAGTATTTT. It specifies CASSQDEGLAESTDTQYF.

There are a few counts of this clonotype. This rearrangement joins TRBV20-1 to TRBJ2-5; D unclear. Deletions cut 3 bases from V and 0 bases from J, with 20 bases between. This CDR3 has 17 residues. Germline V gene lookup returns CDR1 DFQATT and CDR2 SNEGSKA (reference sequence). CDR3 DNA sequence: TGCAGTGCTAGGGGCGAGGTGAAGCCACAGTACCAAGAGACCCAGTACTTC. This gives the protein CSARGEVKPQYQETQYF.

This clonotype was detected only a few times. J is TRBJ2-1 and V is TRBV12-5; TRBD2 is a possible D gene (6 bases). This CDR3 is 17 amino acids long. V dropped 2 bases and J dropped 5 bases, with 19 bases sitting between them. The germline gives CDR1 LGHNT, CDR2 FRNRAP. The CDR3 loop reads CASGLPRGNRLNNEQFF. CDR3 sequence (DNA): TGTGCTAGTGGTTTGCCACGGGGGAATAGGCTGAACAATGAGCAGTTCTTC. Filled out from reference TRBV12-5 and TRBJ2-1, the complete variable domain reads DARVTQTPRHKVTEMGQEVTMRCQPILGHNTVFWYRQTMMQGLELLAYFRNRAPLDDSGMPKDRFSAEMPDATLATLKIQPSEPRDSAVYFCASGLPRGNRLNNEQFFGPGTRLTVL.

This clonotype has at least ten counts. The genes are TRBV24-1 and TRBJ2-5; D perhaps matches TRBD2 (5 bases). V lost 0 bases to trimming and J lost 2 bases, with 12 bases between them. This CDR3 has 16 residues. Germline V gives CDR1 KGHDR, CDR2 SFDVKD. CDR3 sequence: CATSDLYVSGQETQYF. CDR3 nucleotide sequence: TGTGCCACCAGTGATTTGTACGTATCGGGGCAAGAGACCCAGTACTTC.

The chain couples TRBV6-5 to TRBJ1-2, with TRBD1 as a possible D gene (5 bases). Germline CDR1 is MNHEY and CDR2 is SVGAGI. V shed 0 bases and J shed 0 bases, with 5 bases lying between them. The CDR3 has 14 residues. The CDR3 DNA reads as TGTGCCAGCAGTTACTCCAGGGCTAACTATGGCTACACCTTC. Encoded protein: CASSYSRANYGYTF.

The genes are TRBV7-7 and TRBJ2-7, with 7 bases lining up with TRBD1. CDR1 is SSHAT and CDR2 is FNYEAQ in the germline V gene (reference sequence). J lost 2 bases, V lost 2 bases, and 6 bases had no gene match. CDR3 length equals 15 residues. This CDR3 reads CASSLRDGTAYEQYF. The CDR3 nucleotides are TGTGCCAGCAGCTTACGGGATGGGACAGCCTACGAGCAGTACTTC.

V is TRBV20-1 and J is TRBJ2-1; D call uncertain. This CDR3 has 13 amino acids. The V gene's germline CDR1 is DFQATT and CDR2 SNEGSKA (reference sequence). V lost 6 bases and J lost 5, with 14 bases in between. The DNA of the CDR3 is TGCAGTGCGGCCGACGACGGAAACAATGAGCAGTTCTTC. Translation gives CSAADDGNNEQFF.

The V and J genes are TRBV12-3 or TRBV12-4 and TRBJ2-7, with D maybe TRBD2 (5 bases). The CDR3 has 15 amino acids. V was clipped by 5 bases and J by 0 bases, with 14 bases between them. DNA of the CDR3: TGTGCCAGCAGTGAACCGGGAAGTGGCTCCTACGAGCAGTACTTC. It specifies CASSEPGSGSYEQYF.